This entry lists 19 T cell receptor beta chains sequenced from one sample in a study of CD4 T cells in relation to SARS-CoV-2 and coronaviruses. Before the COVID-19 pandemic, during about 2011-2019, CD4+ T cells were taken from unexposed donors. Isolation of CD4+ T cells took place after approximately 10 days in culture. Their antigens remain unidentified. Only in-frame clones appear in the TCRdb table, and some are missing; sequencing was by immunoSEQ multiplex PCR. The repertoire holds around 25,000 clones, with around 78% as singletons. Sequencing used CD4+ T cells from PBMCs, cultured in vitro. All receptors derive from a human donor in good health.

The sample holds one count of this clone. In nucleotides, the CDR3 is TGTGCCATCAGTGAAAGAGGGGGCAGGGCCACGGGAGGGATGGCGAAGAAACTGTTTTTT. It codes for CAISERGGRATGGMAKKLFF. The rearrangement links TRBV10-3 to TRBJ1-4; 7 bases agree with TRBD1. From germline, CDR1 is ENHRY and CDR2 SYGVKD. V dropped 3 bases and J dropped 11; count of bases not matched to a gene: 27. The CDR3 has 20 residues.

This chain links TRBV18 with TRBJ2-2; 7 bases are a match to TRBD2. The CDR3 is 15 residues long. The germline V gene has CDR1 KGHSH and CDR2 LQKENI. The junction had 1 base not matched to a gene; V was cut back by 1 base and J by 2 bases. Here the CDR3 DNA reads TGTGCCAGCTCACCACGGGGACTAAACACCGGGGAGCTGTTTTTT. Residues: CASSPRGLNTGELFF.

The genes are TRBV25-1 and TRBJ2-2; D is uncertain. Deletions cut 3 bases from V and 7 bases from J, with 3 bases between. The V gene's germline CDR1 is MGHDK and CDR2 SYGVNS. The CDR3 extends over 11 amino acids. CDR3 coding DNA: TGTGCCAGCAGTGACATCGGGGAGCTGTTTTTT. Residues: CASSDIGELFF. Variable domain in full (rest from reference TRBV25-1 and TRBJ2-2): EADIYQTPRYLVIGTGKKITLECSQTMGHDKMYWYQQDPGMELHLIHYSYGVNSTEKGDLSSESTVSRIRTEHFPLTLESARPSHTSQYLCASSDIGELFFGEGSRLTVL.

The V gene is TRBV29-1, the J gene TRBJ1-1; a possible D gene is TRBD1 (6 bases). CDR3 length equals 13 residues. From germline, CDR1 is SQVTM and CDR2 ANQGSEA. V was shortened by 7 bases and J by 0 bases, with 12 bases between the two germline ends. In DNA, the CDR3 is TGCAGCGCCCCGGGACACCTGAACACTGAAGCTTTCTTT. This sequence encodes CSAPGHLNTEAFF. Supplemented by reference TRBV29-1 and TRBJ1-1, the full variable domain reads SAVISQKPSRDICQRGTSLTIQCQVDSQVTMMFWYRQQPGQSLTLIATANQGSEATYESGFVIDKFPISRPNLTFSTLTVSNMSPEDSSIYLCSAPGHLNTEAFFGQGTRLTVV.

The CDR3 protein is CASSASQGYEQYF. The CDR3 DNA reads TGTGCCAGTAGTGCCTCACAGGGCTACGAGCAGTACTTC. The rearrangement joins TRBV19 to TRBJ2-7; TRBD1 might be the D (6 bases). Germline lookup yields CDR1 LNHDA and CDR2 SQIVND (reference sequence). The CDR3 is made up of 13 amino acids. V was pared by 5 bases and J by 3 bases, with 11 bases between.

The rearrangement uses TRBV6-5 and TRBJ2-2; 7 nucleotides agree with TRBD1. Unmatched junction bases numbered 9, after V lost 5 bases and J lost 6 bases. This CDR3 has 15 residues. Germline V gene lookup returns CDR1 MNHEY and CDR2 SVGAGI. The CDR3 DNA sequence: TGTGCCAGCAGTAGGACGACAGGGATCCCCGGGGAGCTGTTTTTT. Protein: CASSRTTGIPGELFF.

The chain links TRBV2 to TRBJ2-7; 8 positions agree with TRBD1. V trimming: 1 base; J trimming: 5 bases; junction bases outside the gene matches: 7. The CDR3 loop spans 15 amino acids. Germline CDR1 and CDR2: SNHLY and FYNNEI. CDR3 amino acids: CASSEGRGRFHEQYF. Written as DNA, the CDR3 is TGTGCCAGCAGTGAAGGCAGGGGGCGTTTCCACGAGCAGTACTTC.

This chain links TRBV5-1 with TRBJ2-3, with a tentative D call TRBD2 (5 bases). This CDR3 region has 14 residues. Germline CDR1 SGHRS, CDR2 YFSETQ. V shed 0 bases and J shed 5 bases, with 10 bases lying between them. CDR3 region: CASSLAIGRDTQYF. CDR3 coding DNA: TGCGCCAGCAGCTTGGCCATAGGGAGAGATACGCAGTATTTT.

V and J are TRBV18 and TRBJ2-3; D not certain. V was clipped by 3 bases and J by 1 base, with 2 bases between them. CDR3 length equals 12 residues. Germline assignment: CDR1 KGHSH and CDR2 LQKENI. The CDR3 bases are TGTGCCAGCTCACCTGGCACAGATACGCAGTATTTT. Its protein is CASSPGTDTQYF.

The chain carries TRBV5-8 and TRBJ1-2, with no clear D. V dropped 4 bases and J dropped 3 bases, with 4 bases sitting between them. The length of the CDR3 is 11 residues. Per germline, CDR1 SGHTS and CDR2 YDEGEE. For the CDR3, the DNA is TGTGCCAGCAGCCTCGACTATGGCTACACCTTC. Its translation is CASSLDYGYTF.

The chain employs TRBV2 and TRBJ2-1; TRBD2 is a possible D gene (6 bases). The CDR3 has 15 residues. Germline V CDR1 and CDR2: SNHLY, FYNNEI. Between the trimmed V and J ends, which lost 0 bases and 7 bases, there was a span of 13 bases. CDR3 loop: CASSEATGVRNEQFF. The CDR3 DNA follows: TGTGCCAGCAGTGAAGCGACGGGGGTCAGGAATGAGCAGTTCTTC. Together with reference TRBV2 and TRBJ2-1, the CDR3 gives the full variable domain: EPEVTQTPSHQVTQMGQEVILRCVPISNHLYFYWYRQILGQKVEFLVSFYNNEISEKSEIFDDQFSVERPDGSNFTLKIRSTKLEDSAMYFCASSEATGVRNEQFFGPGTRLTVL.

The chain has TRBV6-1 and TRBJ2-7; a possible D gene is TRBD1 (6 bases). The germline V gene has CDR1 MNHNS and CDR2 SASEGT. The CDR3 sequence is 14 residues long. V was clipped by 3 bases and J by 2 bases, with 11 bases between them. The CDR3 loop reads CASSEGHPTYEQYF. CDR3 coding DNA: TGTGCCAGCAGTGAGGGACATCCTACCTACGAGCAGTACTTC.

V gene TRBV5-1 combines with J gene TRBJ2-5, with 7 bases lining up with TRBD2. CDR1 and CDR2 (germline): SGHRS, YFSETQ. The CDR3 sequence is 15 residues long. The ends lost 4 bases at V and 5 bases at J; junction bases unmatched: 11. The CDR3 protein is CASSPGEGVAETQYF. DNA of the CDR3: TGCGCCAGCAGCCCTGGGGAGGGAGTGGCGGAGACCCAGTACTTC. Drawing the rest from reference TRBV5-1 and TRBJ2-5, the complete variable domain is KAGVTQTPRYLIKTRGQQVTLSCSPISGHRSVSWYQQTPGQGLQFLFEYFSETQRNKGNFPGRFSGRQFSNSRSEMNVSTLELGDSALYLCASSPGEGVAETQYFGPGTRLLVL.

The gene calls are TRBV4-1 and TRBJ2-3; D perhaps matches TRBD1 (6 bases). The CDR3 is made up of 16 amino acids. Germline CDR1 and CDR2: MGHRA and YSYEKL. V was trimmed by 1 base and J by 0 bases, leaving 11 bases between them. The chain's CDR3 is CASSQAGTPSTDTQYF. The CDR3 DNA reads TGCGCCAGCAGCCAAGCCGGGACACCTAGCACAGATACGCAGTATTTT.

The chain carries TRBV3-1 (or the pseudogene TRBV3-2) and TRBJ2-3, with TRBD2 identical over 9 bases. CDR1 is LGHDT, CDR2 YNNKEL, per germline (reference sequence). The CDR3 runs 19 residues. V was pared by 0 bases and J by 1 base, with 11 bases of the junction left unmatched. This CDR3 is CASSQDSGRRTSGTDTQYF. The CDR3 DNA follows: TGTGCCAGCAGCCAAGATTCGGGCCGCCGGACTAGCGGCACAGATACGCAGTATTTT.

The table lists this clone with a count of one. The rearrangement links TRBV7-3 to TRBJ1-1; D call uncertain. The CDR3 sequence is 13 residues long. The germline CDR1 and CDR2 sequences are SGHTA and FQGTGA. Trimming left V 2 bases short and J 0 bases short, with 4 bases between. The CDR3 loop reads CASSLQMNTEAFF. The CDR3 bases are TGTGCCAGCAGCTTACAAATGAACACTGAAGCTTTCTTT.

The J gene is TRBJ2-3, the V gene TRBV13; D is uncertain. V lost 1 base, J lost 4 bases, and 6 bases lay in between. Germline V gene sequence: CDR1 PRHDT, CDR2 FYEKMQ (reference sequence). The CDR3 is 13 residues long. The DNA of the CDR3 is TGTGCCAGCAGCTTAGTAGCAGCAGATACGCAGTATTTT. This sequence encodes CASSLVAADTQYF. The full variable domain, completed using reference TRBV13 and TRBJ2-3, is AAGVIQSPRHLIKEKRETATLKCYPIPRHDTVYWYQQGPGQDPQFLISFYEKMQSDKGSIPDRFSAQQFSDYHSELNMSSLELGDSALYFCASSLVAADTQYFGPGTRLTVL.

The CDR3 sequence is CATNSWALFYGYTF. CDR3 nucleotides: TGTGCCACCAACAGCTGGGCCCTCTTCTATGGCTACACCTTC. The genes are TRBV24-1 and TRBJ1-2; D call uncertain. Between the trimmed V and J ends, which lost 8 bases and 4 bases, there was a span of 16 bases. This CDR3 spans 14 amino acids. Germline CDR1 KGHDR, CDR2 SFDVKD.

This chain links TRBV6-5 with TRBJ1-2; possibly TRBD1 for D (6 bases). The length of the CDR3 is 15 residues. CDR1 is MNHEY and CDR2 is SVGAGI in the germline V gene. Between the trimmed V and J ends, which lost 7 bases and 1 base, there was a span of 16 bases. The CDR3 DNA sequence: TGTGCCAGCACTATCGCTGGACAGTTTAACTATGGCTACACCTTC. It encodes CASTIAGQFNYGYTF.